These 27 T cell receptor beta chains came from one sample sequenced in a study of blood T cell repertoires in COVID-19. Here immunoSEQ multiplex PCR was the method, and the copy in TCRdb shows in-frame clones only, minus some. This table holds 75,000 to 90,000 clones, 83% found once. Sequenced: peripheral blood. These TCRs come from a human donor in a cohort sampled during active COVID-19.

The genes are TRBV7-2 and TRBJ1-2; TRBD1 might be the D (6 bases). V gave up 2 bases and J gave up 0 bases, with 13 bases separating them. The germline V gene has CDR1 SGHTA and CDR2 FQGNSA. The CDR3 is 16 residues long. CDR3 sequence (DNA): TGTGCCAGCAGCTTAACAGGGACAACCACTAACTATGGCTACACCTTC. Residues: CASSLTGTTTNYGYTF. The full variable domain, with the rest looked up from reference TRBV7-2 and TRBJ1-2, is GAGVSQSPSNKVTEKGKDVELRCDPISGHTALYWYRQSLGQGLEFLIYFQGNSAPDKSGLPSDRFSAERTGGSVSTLTIQRTQQEDSAVYLCASSLTGTTTNYGYTFGSGTRLTVV.

V and J are TRBV29-1 and TRBJ2-1; TRBD2 matches 10 bases. V gave up 6 bases and J gave up 9 bases; unmatched junction bases: 8. Germline V gene data show CDR1 as SQVTM and CDR2 as ANQGSEA. The CDR3 is 13 residues long. The CDR3, as DNA: TGCAGCGTCCGAAGCGGGGGGGTTGTTGAGCAGTTCTTC. Translation gives CSVRSGGVVEQFF.

The J gene is TRBJ2-7, the V gene TRBV10-3, with 11 bases identical to TRBD1. V was clipped by 7 bases and J by 4 bases; unmatched bases: 3. The V gene's germline CDR1 is ENHRY and CDR2 SYGVKD. The CDR3 contains 13 residues. The CDR3 region is CAIMGQGGYEQYF. The CDR3 coding sequence is TGTGCCATCATGGGACAGGGGGGGTACGAGCAGTACTTC.

This clone was detected only once. The V and J genes are TRBV9 and TRBJ1-1; 7 nucleotides line up with TRBD1. This CDR3 spans 12 amino acids. Unmatched junction bases numbered 9, after V lost 5 bases and J lost 11 bases. Per the germline V gene, CDR1 is SGDLS and CDR2 is YYNGEE. CDR3 sequence (DNA): TGTGCCAGCAGTGGGACAGCCGGTGAGGCTTTCTTT. The encoded protein is CASSGTAGEAFF.

This chain joins TRBV6-1 and TRBJ1-2; 7 bases match TRBD1. Per germline, CDR1 MNHNS and CDR2 SASEGT. After removal of 4 bases from V and 2 bases from J, the junction contained 10 bases not matched to a gene. This CDR3 is 16 amino acids long. CDR3 residues: CASSGSGTESNYGYTF. The CDR3 DNA follows: TGTGCCAGCAGTGGATCCGGGACAGAGTCGAACTATGGCTACACCTTC.

The V and J genes are TRBV24-1 and TRBJ2-3; D not certain. With 3 bases removed from V and 3 bases from J, the gap between germline ends came to 6 bases. The CDR3 loop spans 13 amino acids. The germline V gene has CDR1 KGHDR and CDR2 SFDVKD. The CDR3 nucleotides are TGTGCCACCAGTGATATCTTGACAGATACGCAGTATTTT. It is translated as CATSDILTDTQYF.

This sequence joins TRBV7-3 and TRBJ2-1, with a weak D call TRBD1 (5 bases). The CDR3 contains 12 residues. From germline, CDR1 is SGHTA and CDR2 FQGTGA. V was clipped by 5 bases and J by 9 bases, with 11 bases between them. The CDR3 DNA reads as TGTGCCAGCAGCCCCAGTGGGGCTGAGCAGTTCTTC. Translation gives CASSPSGAEQFF.

V is TRBV6-6 and J is TRBJ1-3; D possibly corresponds to TRBD1 (6 bases). CDR1 is MNHNY and CDR2 is SVGAGI in the germline V gene (reference sequence). The CDR3 length is 15 residues. V was clipped by 5 bases and J by 0 bases, with 11 bases between them. The CDR3, as DNA: TGTGCCAGCAGTCCGACAGGTCTCTCTGGAAACACCATATATTTT. It yields the protein CASSPTGLSGNTIYF.

CDR3 protein: CASSLQGAVETQYF. The CDR3 region has the DNA TGCGCCAGCAGCTTACAGGGGGCGGTGGAGACCCAGTACTTC. The chain employs TRBV5-1 and TRBJ2-5, with 9 bases aligning to TRBD1. Germline-derived CDR1 and CDR2 are SGHRS and YFSETQ. Unmatched junction bases numbered 4, after V lost 2 bases and J lost 5 bases. This CDR3 has 14 residues.

This rearrangement joins TRBV6-5 to TRBJ2-7, with TRBD1 matching 12 bases. Germline CDR1 is MNHEY and CDR2 is SVGAGI. Trimming took 6 bases from V and 5 from J; bases not matched to a gene: 8. The CDR3 covers 15 residues. The CDR3 region is CASRGQGAVIDEQYF. The CDR3 DNA reads TGTGCCAGCAGGGGACAGGGGGCAGTTATCGACGAGCAGTACTTC.

CDR3 in amino acids: CASSETGLAVLIDYEQYF. CDR3 DNA: TGCGCCAGCAGTGAGACAGGGTTGGCGGTCTTGATTGACTACGAGCAGTACTTC. This chain uses TRBV10-1 with TRBJ2-7, with TRBD1 as a possible D gene (6 bases). This CDR3 spans 18 amino acids. V was clipped by 2 bases and J by 3 bases, with 23 bases between them. Looked up from germline, CDR1 is WNHNN and CDR2 is SYGVQD (reference sequence).

The V gene is TRBV5-4, the J gene TRBJ2-7; TRBD1 is a possible D gene (6 bases). This CDR3 has 14 amino acids. V lost 0 bases to trimming and J lost 9 bases, with 16 bases between them. From germline, CDR1 is SGHNT and CDR2 YYREEE (reference sequence). The CDR3 reads CASSLVGSGERQYF. The CDR3 DNA reads as TGTGCCAGCAGCTTGGTAGGGTCAGGGGAACGGCAGTACTTC.

The CDR3 spells CAILGQGAAKNIQYF. In DNA, the CDR3 is TGTGCCATTTTGGGACAGGGGGCGGCCAAAAACATTCAGTACTTC. The chain employs TRBV2 and TRBJ2-4; 12 bases map to TRBD1. The CDR3 totals 15 residues. V lost 10 bases, J lost 1 base, and 5 bases stayed unmatched. Germline loops: CDR1 SNHLY, CDR2 FYNNEI.

Notes on this clone: The sample carries other DNA sequences with the same CDR3. The chain is built from TRBV6-5 and TRBJ2-1; D ambiguous. The CDR3 has 14 residues. Germline V gives CDR1 MNHEY, CDR2 SVGAGI. V was pared by 2 bases and J by 0 bases, with 5 bases between. The CDR3 DNA reads TGTGCCAGCAGTTACCCCGGCTCCTACAATGAGCAGTTCTTC. Encoded protein: CASSYPGSYNEQFF.

The V and J genes are TRBV9 and TRBJ2-3; 7 bases map to TRBD2. Germline lookup yields CDR1 SGDLS and CDR2 YYNGEE. J lost 0 bases, V lost 0 bases, and 4 bases had no gene match. This CDR3 contains 16 residues. The DNA for the CDR3 is TGTGCCAGCAGCGTAGGAAAGCGGGAAAGCACAGATACGCAGTATTTT. Protein sequence: CASSVGKRESTDTQYF. Complete variable domain (other parts from reference TRBV9 and TRBJ2-3): DSGVTQTPKHLITATGQRVTLRCSPRSGDLSVYWYQQSLDQGLQFLIQYYNGEERAKGNILERFSAQQFPDLHSELNLSSLELGDSALYFCASSVGKRESTDTQYFGPGTRLTVL.

This clone was seen a handful of times. The chain is built from TRBV7-2 and TRBJ1-6; possibly TRBD1 for D (6 bases). The CDR3 totals 14 residues. V lost 7 bases and J lost 10, with 17 bases in between. Germline CDR1 is SGHTA and CDR2 is FQGNSA. DNA for the CDR3: TGTGCCAGCACCCCCTACAGGGAGCAATCACCCCTCCACTTT. Residues: CASTPYREQSPLHF.

The rearrangement joins TRBV5-5 to TRBJ1-1, with no clear D. This CDR3 contains 14 residues. Between the trimmed V and J ends, which lost 1 base and 0 bases, there was a span of 7 bases. Germline CDR1 reads SGHKS; CDR2 reads YYEKEE (reference sequence). CDR3 loop: CASSLFTVNTEAFF. In nucleotides, the CDR3 is TGTGCCAGCAGCTTGTTCACAGTGAACACTGAAGCTTTCTTT.

V usage is TRBV7-2 and J usage is TRBJ1-2; 10 bases fit TRBD1. Germline lookup yields CDR1 SGHTA and CDR2 FQGNSA. V was pared by 6 bases and J by 4 bases, with 8 bases of the junction left unmatched. This CDR3 has 15 amino acids. The CDR3 region is CASRTAGTGVYGYTF. The CDR3 DNA reads as TGTGCCAGCAGAACTGCTGGGACAGGGGTCTATGGCTACACCTTC.

This clone came up a few times. The rearrangement links TRBV20-1 to TRBJ1-1; D may be TRBD1 (5 bases). The germline CDR1 and CDR2 sequences are DFQATT and SNEGSKA (reference sequence). The germline V and J ends were trimmed by 3 bases and 13 bases, with 15 bases remaining between them. This CDR3 comprises 11 residues. CDR3 bases: TGCAGTGCTAGGACAGCCCGTGACGTTTTCTTT. This encodes CSARTARDVFF.

This chain links TRBV6-4 with TRBJ2-3; TRBD2 might be the D (6 bases). CDR3 size: 15 residues. Per germline, CDR1 MRHNA and CDR2 SNTAGT. Trimming stripped 4 bases from V and 0 bases from J, with 11 bases between. The CDR3 DNA sequence: TGTGCCAGCAGTGTCGGCGGGGCGAGCACAGATACGCAGTATTTT. Translating gives CASSVGGASTDTQYF.

The rearrangement uses TRBV2 and TRBJ1-1, with 7 bases that match TRBD1. The germline V gene encodes CDR1 SNHLY and CDR2 FYNNEI. This CDR3 has 13 amino acids. With 3 bases clipped from V and 7 bases from J, the junction kept 5 bases outside the gene matches. CDR3 bases: TGTGCCAGCAGTGAGAGGGGGCCGATTGAAGCTTTCTTT. Residues: CASSERGPIEAFF.

This clone was seen just once. The chain carries TRBV9 and TRBJ2-5, with 8 bases identical to TRBD2. Germline V gene data show CDR1 as SGDLS and CDR2 as YYNGEE. The CDR3 totals 15 residues. V trimming: 0 bases; J trimming: 4 bases; junction bases outside the gene matches: 5. The CDR3 reads CASSVGVGLGETQYF. The CDR3 bases are TGTGCCAGCAGCGTAGGGGTGGGACTAGGAGAGACCCAGTACTTC.

This rearrangement joins TRBV2 to TRBJ1-6; 7 bases match TRBD1. Germline-derived CDR1 and CDR2 are SNHLY and FYNNEI. The CDR3 runs 15 residues. V shed 6 bases and J 8 bases; nucleotides not matched to a gene: 10. This chain's CDR3 is CASRREGTADSPLHF. The DNA of the CDR3 is TGTGCCAGCAGAAGAGAAGGGACAGCGGATTCACCCCTCCACTTT.

This chain uses TRBV3-1 (or the pseudogene TRBV3-2) with TRBJ1-2; no definite D call. There are 14 residues in the CDR3. Germline V CDR1 and CDR2: LGHDT, YNNKEL (reference sequence). Trimming cost V 0 bases and J 4 bases, with 9 bases left between them. The CDR3 sequence is CASSQDLNSYGYTF. The DNA of the CDR3 is TGTGCCAGCAGCCAAGATCTGAACAGCTATGGCTACACCTTC.

The chain links TRBV9 to TRBJ2-1; 9 bases match TRBD1. The CDR3 covers 15 residues. V gave up 4 bases and J gave up 4 bases; unmatched junction bases: 6. Germline CDR1 and CDR2: SGDLS and YYNGEE. CDR3 region: CASSPGTGQYNEQFF. The CDR3, as DNA: TGTGCCAGCAGCCCTGGGACAGGGCAATACAATGAGCAGTTCTTC.

The chain couples TRBV10-3 to TRBJ1-1, with D unclear. The CDR3 is 13 amino acids. Germline CDR1 reads ENHRY; CDR2 reads SYGVKD. The V end was cut by 1 base, the J end by 5 bases, with 8 bases between. CDR3 sequence: CAISEYSQTEAFF. CDR3 DNA: TGTGCCATCAGTGAGTACAGCCAAACTGAAGCTTTCTTT.

The rearrangement links TRBV6-6 to TRBJ2-7; the match to TRBD1 covers 9 bases. The ends lost 8 bases at V and 3 bases at J; junction bases unmatched: 5. Germline CDR1 is MNHNY and CDR2 is SVGAGI (reference sequence). The CDR3 has 13 amino acids. The DNA for the CDR3 is TGTGCCAGCTCCGGGACAGGGAGCTACGAGCAGTACTTC. This encodes CASSGTGSYEQYF.